This T cell receptor (beta chain) is from a study of OX40 agonist ivuxolimab in advanced cancers. With 2 bases removed from V and 2 bases from J, the gap between germline ends came to 0 bases. CDR1 and CDR2 from the germline V gene are KGHSH and LQKENI. The CDR3 is 12 amino acids. As regards this clone: Its cognate antigen is unknown.

Study findings and constraints: Dosing at 0.1 to 3.0 mg/kg was accompanied by clonal expansion of CD4+ and CD8+ blood T cells by week 6.

The assay was immunoSEQ multiplex PCR, and TCRdb's table has in-frame clones only and misses some. Seen here are over 45,000 clones, around 80% observed once, and the top ten hold more than 0.9%. The sequencing here drew on CD4+ or CD8+ T cells sorted from blood, taken in a trial of the OX40 agonist ivuxolimab. The source is an adult with an advanced solid tumor such as melanoma, head and neck, liver or kidney cancer. The V and J genes are TRBV18 and TRBJ1-4; D is undetermined. CDR3 protein: CASSPTNEKLFF. The CDR3 coding sequence is TGTGCCAGCTCACCAACTAATGAAAAACTGTTTTTT.